These 14 T cell receptor beta chains were sequenced from one sample in a study of cytomegalovirus exposure and HLA in healthy donors. Researchers ran the PCR with 60 Vbeta and 13 Jbeta primers. Method: immunoSEQ multiplex PCR; TCRdb's copy keeps in-frame clones and lacks some. The sample comprises around 72,000 clones, about 80% of which are singletons, and around 6% rests with the top ten. Sequenced sample: PBMCs. The receptors come from a man aged 45-65 years in good health and CMV-seronegative.

This clone was detected once. The chain joins TRBV9 to TRBJ2-1; TRBD2 agrees at 11 bases. J gave up 8 bases and V 7 bases, and 11 bases lay outside the gene matches. The CDR3 extends over 15 amino acids. Germline CDR1 reads SGDLS; CDR2 reads YYNGEE. The chain's CDR3 is CASAYSGGAGYEQFF. The CDR3 nucleotides are TGTGCCAGCGCATATAGCGGGGGGGCCGGTTATGAGCAGTTCTTC. Based on the CDR3 plus reference TRBV9 and TRBJ2-1, the full variable domain is DSGVTQTPKHLITATGQRVTLRCSPRSGDLSVYWYQQSLDQGLQFLIQYYNGEERAKGNILERFSAQQFPDLHSELNLSSLELGDSALYFCASAYSGGAGYEQFFGPGTRLTVL.

By proportion, this clone is medium-sized. The gene calls are TRBV6-5 and TRBJ2-7; 9 nucleotides match TRBD1. Germline CDR1 MNHEY, CDR2 SVGAGI. The V gene end was trimmed by 5 bases and the J gene end by 8 bases; junction bases not matched to a gene: 10. The CDR3 contains 14 residues. The CDR3 spells CASSTVRQGEKQYF. The CDR3 DNA is TGTGCCAGCAGTACTGTACGACAGGGGGAAAAGCAGTACTTC.

J is TRBJ2-3 and V is TRBV11-2; D is perhaps TRBD2 (6 bases). CDR3 length: 14 residues. The V gene's germline CDR1 is SGHAT and CDR2 FQNNGV. Trimming took off 1 base at V and 1 base at J, with 6 bases between the two ends. CDR3 nucleotide sequence: TGTGCCAGCAGCTTAGCGGGGGGCACAGATACGCAGTATTTT. It codes for CASSLAGGTDTQYF.

This clone was recorded a few times. The gene calls are TRBV6-5 and TRBJ1-1; D possibly corresponds to TRBD1 (5 bases). The CDR3 loop spans 15 amino acids. Germline CDR1 is MNHEY and CDR2 is SVGAGI. Deletions cut 5 bases from V and 1 base from J, with 14 bases between. CDR3 nucleotide sequence: TGTGCCAGCAGTACTTTCGGGACTCCGAACACTGAAGCTTTCTTT. Translation gives CASSTFGTPNTEAFF.

The genes are TRBV27 and TRBJ2-5; 8 positions match TRBD1. Trimming removed 2 bases from V and 5 bases from J; junction bases left unmatched: 10. The germline CDR1 and CDR2 sequences are MNHEY and SMNVEV (reference sequence). The CDR3 sequence is 16 residues long. CDR3 residues: CASSLLNPRGPETQYF. The CDR3 coding sequence is TGTGCCAGCAGTTTACTTAACCCCAGGGGGCCGGAGACCCAGTACTTC.

The genes are TRBV6-5 and TRBJ2-1; no clear D gene. The CDR3 length is 16 residues. Germline V gene lookup returns CDR1 MNHEY and CDR2 SVGAGI. The germline V and J ends were trimmed by 2 bases and 3 bases, with 14 bases remaining between them. Here the CDR3 reads CASSYEGVPIYNEQFF. DNA of the CDR3: TGTGCCAGCAGTTACGAAGGAGTTCCTATCTACAATGAGCAGTTCTTC.

The chain combines TRBV14 with TRBJ2-7; TRBD2 aligns across 7 bases. J lost 0 bases, V lost 1 base, and 3 bases had no gene match. In germline, CDR1 is SGHDN, CDR2 FVKESK. The CDR3 sequence is 15 residues long. CDR3 region: CASSQGAGPSYEQYF. In nucleotides, the CDR3 is TGTGCCAGCAGCCAAGGAGCGGGGCCCTCCTACGAGCAGTACTTC.

This clone showed up just a few times. An end of the junction differs from the germline gene, which may be a read error. The chain carries TRBV5-1 and TRBJ2-1; 9 positions match TRBD2. Germline V CDR1 and CDR2: SGHRS, YFSETQ. The CDR3 covers 15 residues. The CDR3 region is CASTLSSGVLNEQFF. In nucleotides, the CDR3 is TGCGCCAGCACCTTGTCTAGCGGGGTTCTTAATGAGCAGTTCTTC. Filled out from reference TRBV5-1 and TRBJ2-1, the complete variable domain reads KAGVTQTPRYLIKTRGQQVTLSCSPISGHRSVSWYQQTPGQGLQFLFEYFSETQRNKGNFPGRFSGRQFSNSRSEMNVSTLELGDSALYLCASTLSSGVLNEQFFGPGTRLTVL.

The genes are TRBV29-1 and TRBJ1-1, with 10 nucleotides matching TRBD1. J lost 1 base, V lost 6 bases, and 2 bases had no gene match. Germline CDR1 reads SQVTM; CDR2 reads ANQGSEA. The CDR3 is 13 residues long. The chain's CDR3 is CSVGDRGNTEAFF. CDR3 sequence (DNA): TGCAGCGTGGGGGACAGGGGGAACACTGAAGCTTTCTTT.

This rearrangement joins TRBV7-9 to TRBJ2-7; D may be TRBD2 (5 bases). The germline V and J ends were trimmed by 5 bases and 5 bases, with 16 bases remaining between them. The CDR3 runs to 14 residues. CDR1 and CDR2 (germline): SEHNR, FQNEAQ (reference sequence). This CDR3 reads CASSPMRTGDEQYF. The CDR3 region has the DNA TGTGCCAGCAGCCCAATGAGGACTGGAGACGAGCAGTACTTC.

The genes are TRBV5-1 and TRBJ2-7; D is uncertain. V lost 1 base, J lost 4 bases, and 6 bases lay in between. This CDR3 comprises 12 residues. The germline gives CDR1 SGHRS, CDR2 YFSETQ. The CDR3 nucleotides read TGCGCCAGCAGCTTGTCCCAATACGAGCAGTACTTC. Its translation: CASSLSQYEQYF.

The chain combines TRBV6-5 with TRBJ2-2; possibly TRBD2 for D (5 bases). Germline-derived CDR1 and CDR2 are MNHEY and SVGAGI. The CDR3 runs to 13 residues. The V gene lost 4 bases and the J gene lost 4 bases, with 7 bases spanning the gap. The CDR3 protein is CASSWESTGELFF. CDR3 DNA: TGTGCCAGCAGTTGGGAGAGCACCGGGGAGCTGTTTTTT.

This clone was counted a single time. The chain joins TRBV6-5 to TRBJ1-1; the D gene is possibly TRBD1 (5 bases). The CDR3 totals 15 residues. The V gene lost 8 bases and the J gene lost 0 bases, with 16 bases spanning the gap. Per germline, CDR1 MNHEY and CDR2 SVGAGI. The CDR3 nucleotides read TGTGCCAGCTTCCCCTACAGGCGCCTGAACACTGAAGCTTTCTTT. Encoded protein: CASFPYRRLNTEAFF.

The chain employs TRBV18 and TRBJ1-1; 8 bases match TRBD1. V shed 6 bases and J 0 bases; nucleotides not matched to a gene: 12. Germline values: CDR1 KGHSH, CDR2 LQKENI. This CDR3 has 17 amino acids. The CDR3 nucleotides are TGTGCCAGCTCTTCAACAGGGGGAGTAGAGTTGAACACTGAAGCTTTCTTT. Its protein is CASSSTGGVELNTEAFF.